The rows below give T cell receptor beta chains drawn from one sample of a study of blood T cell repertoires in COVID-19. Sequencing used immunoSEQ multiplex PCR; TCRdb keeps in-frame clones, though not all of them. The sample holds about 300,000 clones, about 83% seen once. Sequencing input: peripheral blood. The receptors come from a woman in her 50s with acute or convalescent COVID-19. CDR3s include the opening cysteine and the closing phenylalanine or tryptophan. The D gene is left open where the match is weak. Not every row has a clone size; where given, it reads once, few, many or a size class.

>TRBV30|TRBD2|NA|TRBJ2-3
CAWSAQGAGLTDTQYF
TGTGCCTGGAGCGCGCAGGGAGCGGGACTAACAGATACGCAGTATTTT
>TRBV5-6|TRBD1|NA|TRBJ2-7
CASRRTGVGHEQYF
TGTGCCAGCCGACGGACAGGGGTAGGGCACGAGCAGTACTTC
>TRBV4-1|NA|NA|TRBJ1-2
CASSQEHRSYGYTF
TGCGCCAGCAGCCAAGAACATCGCAGCTATGGCTACACCTTC
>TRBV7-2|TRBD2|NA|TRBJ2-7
CASSISTSGRAEQYF
TGTGCCAGCAGCATCTCGACTAGCGGGAGGGCCGAGCAGTACTTC
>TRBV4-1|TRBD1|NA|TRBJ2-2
CASGMGGTGFAGELFF
TGCGCCAGCGGAATGGGAGGGACAGGGTTCGCCGGGGAGCTGTTTTTT
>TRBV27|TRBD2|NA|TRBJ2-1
CASSDGGRASYNEQFF
TGTGCCAGCAGTGACGGCGGGAGGGCCTCCTACAATGAGCAGTTCTTC
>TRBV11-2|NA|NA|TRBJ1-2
CASSLDTEAYYGYTF
TGTGCCAGCAGCTTAGATACCGAGGCGTATTATGGCTACACCTTC
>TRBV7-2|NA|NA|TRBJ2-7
CASSRPATAYEQYF
TGTGCCAGCAGCCGCCCCGCGACAGCGTACGAGCAGTACTTC
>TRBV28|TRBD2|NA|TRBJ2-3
CASSLWLSTSGRGGGTDTQYF
TGTGCCAGCAGTTTATGGCTGAGCACTAGCGGGAGGGGGGGAGGCACAGATACGCAGTATTTT
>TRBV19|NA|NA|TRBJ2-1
CASSIRYEQFF
TGTGCCAGTAGTATCAGGTATGAGCAGTTCTTC
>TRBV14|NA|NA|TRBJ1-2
CASSQDTRKNYGYTF
TGTGCCAGCAGCCAAGATACGAGGAAGAACTATGGCTACACCTTC
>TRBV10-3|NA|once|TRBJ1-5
CAISEGGFSNQPQHF
TGTGCCATCAGTGAGGGGGGGTTTAGCAATCAGCCCCAGCATTTT
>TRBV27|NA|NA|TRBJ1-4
CASSLAGGKRRKTVF
TGTGCCAGCAGTTTGGCGGGTGGGAAGCGACGAAAAACTGTTTTT
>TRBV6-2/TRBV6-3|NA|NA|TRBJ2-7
CASSYGPSDAYEQYF
TGTGCCAGCAGTTACGGGCCTAGCGATGCCTACGAGCAGTACTTC
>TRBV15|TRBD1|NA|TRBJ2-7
CATSRGRDRGYEQYF
TGTGCCACCAGCAGAGGGCGGGACAGGGGTTACGAGCAGTACTTC
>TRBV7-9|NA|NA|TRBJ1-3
CASSLAGSGTIYF
TGTGCCAGCAGCCTAGCCGGATCGGGGACCATATATTTT
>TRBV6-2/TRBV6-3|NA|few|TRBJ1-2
CASSYSGGLNGYTF
TGTGCCAGCAGTTACTCTGGCGGCTTGAATGGCTACACCTTC
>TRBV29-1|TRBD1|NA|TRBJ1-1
CSVGGQGGTEAFF
TGCAGCGTAGGGGGACAGGGGGGCACTGAAGCTTTCTTT
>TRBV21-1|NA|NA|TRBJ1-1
CASSPPGQTWNTEAFF
TGTGCCAGCAGCCCTCCGGGACAGACATGGAACACTGAAGCTTTCTTT
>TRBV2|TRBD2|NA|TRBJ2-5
CASSTSLREAGETQYF
TGTGCCAGCAGCACCTCCTTGCGGGAGGCGGGAGAGACCCAGTACTTC
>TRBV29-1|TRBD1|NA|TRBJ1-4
CSAGDRAQEKLFF
TGCAGCGCGGGGGACAGGGCACAGGAAAAACTGTTTTTT
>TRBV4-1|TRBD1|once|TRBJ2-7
CASSQEQGAVYEQYF
TGCGCCAGCAGCCAAGAGCAGGGGGCGGTGTACGAGCAGTACTTC
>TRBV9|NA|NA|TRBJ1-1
CASSVGGLTEAFF
TGTGCCAGCAGCGTAGGGGGGCTCACTGAAGCTTTCTTT
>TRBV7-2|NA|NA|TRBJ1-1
CASSRNTEAFF
TGTGCCAGCAGCCGGAACACTGAAGCTTTCTTT
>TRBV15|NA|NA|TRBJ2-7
CATSSGGIGSYEQYF
TGTGCCACCAGCAGCGGCGGGATCGGCAGTTACGAGCAGTACTTC
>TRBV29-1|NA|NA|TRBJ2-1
CSVPNPGVSYNEQFF
TGCAGCGTCCCTAACCCGGGAGTATCCTACAATGAGCAGTTCTTC
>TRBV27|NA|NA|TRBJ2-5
CASSRWDLGRETQYF
TGTGCCAGCAGTAGATGGGACTTGGGGAGGGAGACCCAGTACTTC
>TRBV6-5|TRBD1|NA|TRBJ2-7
CASSSTGVLPYEQYF
TGTGCCAGCAGTTCGACAGGGGTCCTTCCCTACGAGCAGTACTTC
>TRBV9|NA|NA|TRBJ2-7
CASSAPTRDEQYF
TGTGCCAGCAGCGCCCCGACTAGGGATGAGCAGTACTTC
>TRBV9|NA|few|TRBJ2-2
CASSVDPRYTGELFF
TGTGCCAGCAGCGTAGACCCACGCTATACCGGGGAGCTGTTTTTT
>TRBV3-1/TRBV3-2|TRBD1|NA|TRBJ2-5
CASSLPGTGTETQYF
TGTGCCAGCAGCCTACCCGGGACAGGGACGGAGACCCAGTACTTC
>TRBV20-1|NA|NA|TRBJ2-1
CSLAQERIQFF
TGCAGCCTAGCCCAGGAGAGGATCCAGTTCTTC
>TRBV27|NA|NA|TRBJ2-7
CASSLRWGGEQYF
TGTGCCAGCAGTTTACGATGGGGCGGCGAGCAGTACTTC
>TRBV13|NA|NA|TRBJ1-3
CASSPGQGRDTIYF
TGTGCCAGCAGCCCCGGGCAGGGCCGGGACACCATATATTTT
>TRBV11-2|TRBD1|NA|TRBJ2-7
CASSTGQGFYEQYF
TGTGCCAGCAGCACTGGACAGGGATTCTACGAGCAGTACTTC
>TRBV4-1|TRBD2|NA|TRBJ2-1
CASSHGLAAYNEQFF
TGCGCCAGCAGCCACGGACTAGCGGCCTACAATGAGCAGTTCTTC
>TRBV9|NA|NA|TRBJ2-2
CASSKGGPRELFF
TGTGCCAGCAGTAAGGGGGGGCCCAGGGAGCTGTTTTTT
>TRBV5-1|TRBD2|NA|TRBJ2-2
CASSYGTSGNTGELFF
TGCGCCAGCAGCTACGGGACTAGCGGCAACACCGGGGAGCTGTTTTTT
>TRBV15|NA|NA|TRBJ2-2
CATSRGAGELFF
TGTGCCACCAGCCGGGGAGCCGGGGAGCTGTTTTTT
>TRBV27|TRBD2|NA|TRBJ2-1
CASSSGTSGYEQFF
TGTGCCAGCAGTTCTGGGACTAGCGGCTATGAGCAGTTCTTC
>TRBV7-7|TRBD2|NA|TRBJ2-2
CASSLAPLAVNTGELFF
TGTGCTAGCAGCTTGGCACCCCTAGCGGTAAACACCGGGGAGCTGTTTTTT
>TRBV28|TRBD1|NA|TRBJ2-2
CASRTQGTGELFF
TGTGCCAGCAGGACACAGGGGACCGGGGAGCTGTTTTTT
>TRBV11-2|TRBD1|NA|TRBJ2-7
CASSLGQGDWHEQYF
TGTGCCAGCAGCTTAGGGCAGGGGGATTGGCACGAGCAGTACTTC
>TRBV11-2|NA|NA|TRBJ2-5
CASSPWTTQETQYF
TGTGCCAGCAGCCCTTGGACTACACAAGAGACCCAGTACTTC
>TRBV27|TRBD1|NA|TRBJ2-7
CASSAYGQAYEQYF
TGTGCCAGCAGTGCCTACGGACAGGCCTACGAGCAGTACTTC